Sequencing of this TCR beta chain was carried out in a study of shared clonotypes between healthy human individuals. General study findings and limits: Richness estimates generally favored naive over memory subsets. Relative to clonotypes present in all four donors, those not shared had lower generation probabilities. The study's rarefaction showed incomplete sorted-subset sequencing despite large depth.

V lost 11 bases and J lost 5; bases outside the gene matches: 12. The CDR3 extends over 14 amino acids. For this clone: Its antigen is unidentified.

CD45RA+ naive and CD45RA-negative memory subsets were separated from CD4+ cells. Measured with immunoSEQ multiplex PCR; TCRdb has only the in-frame clones, and not every one. The profile shows over a million clones, around 78% of them singletons. This receptor was taken from a man aged 18 to 35 in good health. Some clones in this sample may be carry-over from other donors' samples. The specimen was memory CD4+ T cells from PBMCs. Noted subset: CD45RA-negative fraction. The chain uses TRBV23-1 and TRBJ2-7, with 10 bases lining up with TRBD1. TRBV23-1 is annotated as an ORF whose role is uncertain. The CDR3 here is CAGNPGTGDNEQYF. DNA for the CDR3: TGCGCCGGCAACCCCGGGACAGGGGACAACGAGCAGTACTTC.